This T cell receptor (beta chain) is from a study of T cells in narcolepsy. Overall study context: Healthy controls were enrolled alongside patients with narcolepsy type 1 or type 2.

Study conclusions and caveats: In some patient and control memory CD4+ samples, autoreactive clones were absent. Reportedly, autoreactive clonotypes were serially detected in patients' blood but not controls'. Autoreactive HCRT-specific and TRIB2-specific clonotypes were marked in same-patient CSF-versus-blood CD4+ comparisons.

Comments on this clone: What it binds is unknown.

Germline V CDR1 and CDR2: SNHLY, FYNNEI. J was trimmed by 4 bases and V by 8 bases; bases with no gene match: 11. The CDR3 spans 15 residues. Data came from immunoSEQ multiplex PCR; TCRdb stores just in-frame clones and leaves some out. This sample has about 32,000 clones, with about 90% found just once. The sample comprised CD45RA- memory CD4+ T cells from PBMCs. This chain joins TRBV2 and TRBJ1-1; 9 bases fit TRBD1. This sequence was found in a human donor with narcolepsy. In DNA form, the CDR3 reads TGTGCCAGCCGATATGGACAGGGGTCGTTCACTGAAGCTTTCTTT. As protein: CASRYGQGSFTEAFF.